The entry that follows covers one TCR beta chain sequence. The antigen is undetermined. This CDR3 has 15 residues. The V end was cut by 3 bases, the J end by 2 bases, with 10 bases between. Looked up from germline, CDR1 is SNHLY and CDR2 is FYNNEI. This sample was included in a study of shared clonotypes between healthy human individuals. Here immunoSEQ multiplex PCR was the method, and the copy in TCRdb shows in-frame clones only, minus some. The table lists roughly 890,000 clones, 85% to 95% of them singletons. Study-level findings and limits: The donor pool, a small one, limited the genetic and exposure-history diversity represented.

CD45RO-negative, CCR7-selected cells formed the naive CD8 fraction, which excluded terminally differentiated effector memory CD45RA+ cells. This TCR was sampled from a man younger than 45 in good health. The chain uses TRBV2 and TRBJ2-2; D gene ambiguous. Sequencing was done on a sample of naive CD8+ T cells sorted from blood. The CDR3 DNA is TGTGCCAGCAGTGATGGCCCAATCAACACCGGGGAGCTGTTTTTT. It specifies CASSDGPINTGELFF.